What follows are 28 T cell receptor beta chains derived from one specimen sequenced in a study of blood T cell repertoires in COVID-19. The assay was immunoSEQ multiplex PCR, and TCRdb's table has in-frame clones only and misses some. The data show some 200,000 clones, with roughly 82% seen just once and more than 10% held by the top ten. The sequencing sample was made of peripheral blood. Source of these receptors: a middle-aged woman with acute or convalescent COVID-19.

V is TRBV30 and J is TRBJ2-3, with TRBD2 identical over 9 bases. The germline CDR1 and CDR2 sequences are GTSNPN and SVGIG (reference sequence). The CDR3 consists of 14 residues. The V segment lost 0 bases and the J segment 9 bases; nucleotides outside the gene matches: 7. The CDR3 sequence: CAWSVAGGQGTQYF. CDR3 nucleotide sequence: TGTGCCTGGAGTGTTGCGGGGGGGCAGGGCACGCAGTATTTT.

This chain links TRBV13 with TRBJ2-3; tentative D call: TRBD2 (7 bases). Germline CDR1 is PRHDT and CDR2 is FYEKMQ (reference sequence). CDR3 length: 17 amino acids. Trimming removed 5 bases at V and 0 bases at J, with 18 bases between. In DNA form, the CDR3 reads TGTGCCAGCAGCCTGGGGGGGCGGGGGATTAGCACAGATACGCAGTATTTT. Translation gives CASSLGGRGISTDTQYF.

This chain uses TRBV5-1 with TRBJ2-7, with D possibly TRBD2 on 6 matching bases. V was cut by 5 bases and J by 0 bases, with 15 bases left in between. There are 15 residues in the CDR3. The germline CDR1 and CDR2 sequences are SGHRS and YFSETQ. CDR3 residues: CASRPRDLSSYEQYF. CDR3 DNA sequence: TGCGCCAGCAGACCCCGGGACTTGAGCTCCTACGAGCAGTACTTC.

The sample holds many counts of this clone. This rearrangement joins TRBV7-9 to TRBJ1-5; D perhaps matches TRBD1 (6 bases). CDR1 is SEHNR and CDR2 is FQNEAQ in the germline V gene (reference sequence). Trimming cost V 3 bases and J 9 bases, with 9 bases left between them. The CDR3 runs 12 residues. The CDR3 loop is CASSFEGGPQHF. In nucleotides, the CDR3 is TGTGCCAGCAGCTTCGAAGGGGGGCCCCAGCATTTT.

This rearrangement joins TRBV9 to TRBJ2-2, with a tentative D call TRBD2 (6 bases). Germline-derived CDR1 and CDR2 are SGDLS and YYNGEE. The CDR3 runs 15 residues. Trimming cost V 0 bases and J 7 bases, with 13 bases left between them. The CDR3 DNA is TGTGCCAGCAGCGTAGTTGGAGGGGCGGGCGGGGAGCTGTTTTTT. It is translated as CASSVVGGAGGELFF.

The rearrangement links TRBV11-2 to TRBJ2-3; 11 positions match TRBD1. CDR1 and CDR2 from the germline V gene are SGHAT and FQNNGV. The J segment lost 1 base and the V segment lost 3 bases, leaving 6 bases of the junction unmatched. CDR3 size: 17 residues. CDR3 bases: TGTGCCAGCAGCTTTGGACCGGGACAGGGGGGCACAGATACGCAGTATTTT. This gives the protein CASSFGPGQGGTDTQYF.

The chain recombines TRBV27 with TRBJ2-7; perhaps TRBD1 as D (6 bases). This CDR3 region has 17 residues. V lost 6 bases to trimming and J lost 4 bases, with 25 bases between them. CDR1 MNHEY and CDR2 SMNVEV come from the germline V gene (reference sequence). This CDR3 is CASSLKRSGVGTYEQYF. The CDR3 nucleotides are TGTGCCAGCAGCCTTAAAAGGTCAGGGGTAGGTACGTACGAGCAGTACTTC.

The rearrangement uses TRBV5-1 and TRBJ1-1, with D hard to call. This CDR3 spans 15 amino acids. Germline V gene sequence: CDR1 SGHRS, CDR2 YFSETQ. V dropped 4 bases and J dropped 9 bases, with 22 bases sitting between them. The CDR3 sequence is CASSAKIQSYRQAFF. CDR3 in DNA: TGCGCCAGCAGCGCAAAAATACAGAGTTACCGCCAAGCTTTCTTT.

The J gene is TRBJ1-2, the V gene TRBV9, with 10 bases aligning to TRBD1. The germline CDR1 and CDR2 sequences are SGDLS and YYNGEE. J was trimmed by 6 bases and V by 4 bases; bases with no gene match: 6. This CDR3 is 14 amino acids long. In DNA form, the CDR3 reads TGTGCCAGCAGCTTGACAGGGGGCGCGGATGGCTACACCTTC. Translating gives CASSLTGGADGYTF.

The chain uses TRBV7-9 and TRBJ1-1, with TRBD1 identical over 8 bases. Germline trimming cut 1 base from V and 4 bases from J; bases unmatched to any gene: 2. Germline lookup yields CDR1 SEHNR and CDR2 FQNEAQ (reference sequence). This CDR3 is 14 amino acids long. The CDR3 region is CASSLEQGGTEAFF. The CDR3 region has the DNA TGTGCCAGCAGCTTAGAACAGGGGGGCACTGAAGCTTTCTTT.

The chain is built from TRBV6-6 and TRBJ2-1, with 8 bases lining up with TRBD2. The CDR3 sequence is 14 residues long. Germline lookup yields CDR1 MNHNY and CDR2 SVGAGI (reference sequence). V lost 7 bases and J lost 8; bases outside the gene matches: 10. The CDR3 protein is CASKTRGLAYEQFF. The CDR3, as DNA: TGTGCCAGCAAAACCCGAGGACTAGCCTATGAGCAGTTCTTC.

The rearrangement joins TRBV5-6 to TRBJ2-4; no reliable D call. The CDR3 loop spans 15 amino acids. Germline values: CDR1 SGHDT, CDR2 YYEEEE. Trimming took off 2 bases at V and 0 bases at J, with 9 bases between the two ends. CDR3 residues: CASSFQALAKNIQYF. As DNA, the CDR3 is TGTGCCAGCAGCTTTCAGGCGCTAGCCAAAAACATTCAGTACTTC.

The chain's CDR3 is CASSGTNSNQPQHF. Written as DNA, the CDR3 is TGTGCCAGCAGCGGCACTAATAGCAATCAGCCCCAGCATTTT. The V and J genes are TRBV9 and TRBJ1-5; unclear D gene. Germline CDR1 SGDLS, CDR2 YYNGEE. The CDR3 is 14 residues long. Trimming removed 3 bases from V and 0 bases from J, with 7 bases in between.

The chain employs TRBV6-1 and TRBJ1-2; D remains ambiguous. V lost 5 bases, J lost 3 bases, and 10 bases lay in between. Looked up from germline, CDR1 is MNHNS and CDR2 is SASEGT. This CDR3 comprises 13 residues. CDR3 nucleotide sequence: TGTGCCAGCAGTCAGGTGCCCGACTATGGCTACACCTTC. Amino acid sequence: CASSQVPDYGYTF.

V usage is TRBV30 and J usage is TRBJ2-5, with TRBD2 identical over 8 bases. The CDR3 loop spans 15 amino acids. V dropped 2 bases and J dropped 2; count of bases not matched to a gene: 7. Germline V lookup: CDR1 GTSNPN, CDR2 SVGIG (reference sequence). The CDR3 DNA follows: TGTGCCTGGAGTCCTAGCGGGCTAGTTCAAGAGACCCAGTACTTC. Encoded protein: CAWSPSGLVQETQYF.

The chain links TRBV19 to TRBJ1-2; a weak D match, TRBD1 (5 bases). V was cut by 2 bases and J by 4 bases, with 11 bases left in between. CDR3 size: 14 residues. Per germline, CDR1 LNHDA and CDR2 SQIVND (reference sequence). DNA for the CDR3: TGTGCCAGTAGTATATCCCAGGACACCTATGGCTACACCTTC. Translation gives CASSISQDTYGYTF.

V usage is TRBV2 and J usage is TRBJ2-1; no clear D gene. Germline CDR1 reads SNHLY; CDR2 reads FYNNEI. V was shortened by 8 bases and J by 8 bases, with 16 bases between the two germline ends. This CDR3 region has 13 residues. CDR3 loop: CASCETKPDEQFF. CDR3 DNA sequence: TGTGCCAGCTGCGAGACAAAACCGGATGAGCAGTTCTTC.

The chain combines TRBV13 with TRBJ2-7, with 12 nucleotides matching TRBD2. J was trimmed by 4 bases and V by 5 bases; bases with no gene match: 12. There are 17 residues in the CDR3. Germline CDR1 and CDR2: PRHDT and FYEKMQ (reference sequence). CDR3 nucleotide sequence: TGTGCCAGCAGCCCGAGTGCCGGACTAGCGGGAAGTTACGAGCAGTACTTC. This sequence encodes CASSPSAGLAGSYEQYF.

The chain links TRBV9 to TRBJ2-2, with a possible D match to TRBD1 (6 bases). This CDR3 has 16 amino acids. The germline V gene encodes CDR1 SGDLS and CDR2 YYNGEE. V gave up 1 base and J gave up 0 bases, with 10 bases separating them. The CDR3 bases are TGTGCCAGCAGCGTAAGATCAGGGGCGAACACCGGGGAGCTGTTTTTT. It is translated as CASSVRSGANTGELFF.

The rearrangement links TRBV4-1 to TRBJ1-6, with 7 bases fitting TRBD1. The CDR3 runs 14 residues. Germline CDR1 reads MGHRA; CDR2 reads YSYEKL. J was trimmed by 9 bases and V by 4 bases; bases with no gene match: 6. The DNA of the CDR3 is TGCGCCAGCAGCCCGGGACAGATTTTTTCACCCCTCCACTTT. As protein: CASSPGQIFSPLHF.

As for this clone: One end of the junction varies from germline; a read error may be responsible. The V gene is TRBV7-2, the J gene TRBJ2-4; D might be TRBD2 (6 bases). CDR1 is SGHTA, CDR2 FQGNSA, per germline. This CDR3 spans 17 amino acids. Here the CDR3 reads CASTLTGSKLAKNIQYF. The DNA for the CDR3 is TGTGCCAGCACCTTAACCGGGAGCAAGCTAGCCAAAAACATTCAGTACTTC.

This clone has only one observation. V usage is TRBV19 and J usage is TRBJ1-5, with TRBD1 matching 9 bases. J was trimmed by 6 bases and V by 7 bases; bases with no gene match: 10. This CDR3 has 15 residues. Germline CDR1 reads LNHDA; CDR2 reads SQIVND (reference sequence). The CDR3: CASMGGTGYGQPQHF. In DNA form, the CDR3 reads TGTGCCAGTATGGGTGGGACAGGGTACGGTCAGCCCCAGCATTTT.

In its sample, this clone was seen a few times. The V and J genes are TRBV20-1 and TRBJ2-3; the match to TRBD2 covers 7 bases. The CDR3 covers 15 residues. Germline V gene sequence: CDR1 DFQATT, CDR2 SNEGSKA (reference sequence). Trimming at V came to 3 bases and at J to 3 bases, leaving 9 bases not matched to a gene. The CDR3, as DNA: TGCAGTGCTAGTCTTGGCGGGAGTCTGACAGATACGCAGTATTTT. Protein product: CSASLGGSLTDTQYF.

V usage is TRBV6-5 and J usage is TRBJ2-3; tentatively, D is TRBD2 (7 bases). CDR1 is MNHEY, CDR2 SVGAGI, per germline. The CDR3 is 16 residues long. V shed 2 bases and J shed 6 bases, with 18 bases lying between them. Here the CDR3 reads CASSYSIAGALDTQYF. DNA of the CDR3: TGTGCCAGCAGTTACAGCATTGCGGGGGCCTTGGATACGCAGTATTTT.

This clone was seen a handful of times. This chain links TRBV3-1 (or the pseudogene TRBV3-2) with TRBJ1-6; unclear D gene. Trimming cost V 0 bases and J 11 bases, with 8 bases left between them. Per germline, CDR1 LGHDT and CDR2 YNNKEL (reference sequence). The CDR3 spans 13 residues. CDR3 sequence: CASSQDSTAPLHF. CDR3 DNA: TGTGCCAGCAGCCAAGATTCCACAGCACCCCTCCACTTT.

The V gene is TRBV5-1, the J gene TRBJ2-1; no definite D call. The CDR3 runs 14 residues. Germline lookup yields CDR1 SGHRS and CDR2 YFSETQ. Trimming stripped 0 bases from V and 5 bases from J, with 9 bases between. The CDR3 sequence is CASSLATADNEQFF. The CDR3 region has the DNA TGCGCCAGCAGCTTGGCCACAGCTGACAATGAGCAGTTCTTC.

DNA for the CDR3: TGTGCCAGTAGTTTATCTAGGAACACTGAAGCTTTCTTT. Residues: CASSLSRNTEAFF. The chain carries TRBV19 and TRBJ1-1, with no clear D. Trimming shortened V by 5 bases and J by 1 base, and 8 bases separated the two germline ends. The length of the CDR3 is 13 residues. Germline-derived CDR1 and CDR2 are LNHDA and SQIVND (reference sequence).

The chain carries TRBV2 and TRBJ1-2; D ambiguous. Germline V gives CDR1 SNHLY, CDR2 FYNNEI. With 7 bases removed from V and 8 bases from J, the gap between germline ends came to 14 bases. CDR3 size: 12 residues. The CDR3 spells CASILLRNGYTF. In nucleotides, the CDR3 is TGTGCCAGCATCCTCTTGCGGAACGGCTACACCTTC.